This T cell receptor beta chain was captured in a study of PD-L1 blockade in urothelial cancer. Study background: About 85% of the 29 patients were men with bladder-origin urothelial cancer. Per blood sample, T cells had a median of around 150,000. Between 0 and 3 prior chemotherapy regimens had been given to patients.

Time point of the sample: pretreatment peripheral blood. Peripheral blood mononuclear cells were collected from every patient before and during treatment, yielding between 1 and 8 samples per patient. Trimming removed 7 bases at V and 7 bases at J, with 13 bases between. The V gene's germline CDR1 is MDHEN and CDR2 SYDVKM. The CDR3 runs 13 residues. Data came from immunoSEQ multiplex PCR; TCRdb stores just in-frame clones and leaves some out. The data show around 40,000 clones, roughly 92% seen once. The rearrangement links TRBV28 to TRBJ1-4; D call uncertain. The TCR comes from a woman between 55 and 75 years old with urothelial cancer. Sequences were derived from PBMCs, sampled around atezolizumab (anti-PD-L1) treatment. The CDR3 loop is CASTVGVREKLFF. The CDR3 DNA reads TGTGCCAGCACCGTGGGAGTTCGTGAAAAACTGTTTTTT.